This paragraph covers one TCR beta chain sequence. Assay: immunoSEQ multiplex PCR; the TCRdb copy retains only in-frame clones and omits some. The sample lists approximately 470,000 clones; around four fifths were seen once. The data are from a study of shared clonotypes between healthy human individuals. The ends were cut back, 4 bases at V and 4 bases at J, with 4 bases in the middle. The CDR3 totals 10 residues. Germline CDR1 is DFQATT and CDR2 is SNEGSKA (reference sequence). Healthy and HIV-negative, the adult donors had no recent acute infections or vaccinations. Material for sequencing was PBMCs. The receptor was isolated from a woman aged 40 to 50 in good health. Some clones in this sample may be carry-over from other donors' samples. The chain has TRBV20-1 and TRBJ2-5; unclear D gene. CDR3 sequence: CSAIVETQYF. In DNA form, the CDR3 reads TGCAGTGCTATCGTAGAGACCCAGTACTTC.